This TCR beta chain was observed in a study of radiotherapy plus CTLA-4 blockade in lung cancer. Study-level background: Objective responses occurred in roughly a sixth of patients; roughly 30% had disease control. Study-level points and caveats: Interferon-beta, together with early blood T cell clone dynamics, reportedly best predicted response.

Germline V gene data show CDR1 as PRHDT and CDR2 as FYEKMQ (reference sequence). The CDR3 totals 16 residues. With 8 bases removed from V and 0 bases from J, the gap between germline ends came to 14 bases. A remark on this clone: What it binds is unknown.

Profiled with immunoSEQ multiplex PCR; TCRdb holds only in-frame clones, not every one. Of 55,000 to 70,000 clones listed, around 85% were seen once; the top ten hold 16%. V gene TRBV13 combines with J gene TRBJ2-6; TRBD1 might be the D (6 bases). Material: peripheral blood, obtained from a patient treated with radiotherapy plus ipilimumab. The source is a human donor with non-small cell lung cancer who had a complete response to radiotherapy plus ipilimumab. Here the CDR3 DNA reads TGTGCCAGCGGAATCACAGGGAACTCTGGGGCCAACGTCCTGACTTTC. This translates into CASGITGNSGANVLTF.